Listed below are T cell receptor beta chains from one sample, sequenced in a study of CD4+ T cells in melanoma. Only in-frame clones appear in the TCRdb table, and some are missing; sequencing was by immunoSEQ multiplex PCR. The repertoire holds more than 90,000 clones, with around 93% as singletons. Sequences were obtained from peripheral blood. The receptors come from a human donor with melanoma. Each CDR3 is given with its conserved first and last residue. The order of the fields is clone size, V gene, J gene, D gene, CDR3 protein, CDR3 DNA. D genes are given only for firm matches. The size field is filled for only some rows; it gives once, few, many or a size class.

-	TRBV5-1	TRBJ1-3	-	CASSPSGSGNTIYF	TGCGCCAGCAGCCCAAGCGGCTCTGGAAACACCATATATTTT
-	TRBV11-3	TRBJ2-5	TRBD1	CASSLGTGVEETQYF	TGTGCCAGCAGCTTAGGGACAGGGGTTGAGGAGACCCAGTACTTC
-	TRBV28	TRBJ1-1	-	CASRGRMNTEAFF	TGTGCCAGCAGAGGACGCATGAACACTGAAGCTTTCTTT
-	TRBV30	TRBJ2-5	-	CAWSGSFQTQYF	TGTGCCTGGAGTGGAAGTTTTCAGACCCAGTACTTC
-	TRBV5-6	TRBJ2-6	TRBD1	CASSLGRGQGETGANVLTF	TGTGCCAGCAGCTTGGGGAGGGGACAGGGAGAAACTGGGGCCAACGTCCTGACTTTC
-	TRBV5-1	TRBJ2-7	TRBD1	CASSLGQGGEQYF	TGCGCCAGCAGCTTGGGACAGGGCGGCGAGCAGTACTTC
few	TRBV7-9	TRBJ2-1	TRBD2	CASSSELAGENNEQFF	TGTGCCAGCAGCTCCGAATTAGCGGGAGAGAACAATGAGCAGTTCTTC
-	TRBV5-1	TRBJ2-1	-	CASSLSSDSSYNEQFF	TGCGCCAGCAGCTTGTCTAGCGACAGCTCCTACAATGAGCAGTTCTTC
-	TRBV6-1	TRBJ1-1	-	CASSLPGAMNTEAFF	TGTGCCAGCAGCCTGCCCGGGGCCATGAACACTGAAGCTTTCTTT
-	TRBV10-3	TRBJ2-4	-	CAISDSRGGGDIQYF	TGTGCCATCAGTGACTCTAGGGGAGGAGGAGACATTCAGTACTTC
-	TRBV6-1	TRBJ2-6	-	CASSESGAFTSGANVLTF	TGTGCCAGCAGTGAATCAGGGGCCTTCACCTCTGGGGCCAACGTCCTGACTTTC
-	TRBV27	TRBJ2-7	TRBD1	CASSSATGFLYEQYF	TGTGCCAGCAGTTCCGCGACAGGGTTTTTGTACGAGCAGTACTTC
-	TRBV10-3	TRBJ1-5	-	CAISEGSNSNQPQHF	TGTGCCATCAGTGAAGGGAGTAATAGCAATCAGCCCCAGCATTTT
-	TRBV5-1	TRBJ1-3	TRBD1	CASSIGQGVYSGNTIYF	TGCGCCAGCAGCATCGGACAGGGGGTATACTCTGGAAACACCATATATTTT
-	TRBV9	TRBJ1-2	TRBD1	CASSSSAGRGPYGYTF	TGTGCCAGCAGCTCTAGTGCGGGCAGGGGGCCCTATGGCTACACCTTC
few	TRBV25-1	TRBJ2-3	TRBD2	CASRSGGSADTQYF	TGTGCCAGTCGTTCCGGGGGGTCGGCAGATACGCAGTATTTT
-	TRBV7-6	TRBJ1-1	-	CASSTGEGTEAFF	TGTGCCAGCAGTACAGGTGAGGGCACTGAAGCTTTCTTT
-	TRBV30	TRBJ1-2	TRBD1	CARDRGSPYYGYTF	TGTGCCAGGGACAGGGGGTCCCCTTACTATGGCTACACCTTC
once	TRBV10-3	TRBJ2-1	-	CATGDFLTINNEQFF	TGTGCCACCGGGGACTTTCTAACTATTAACAATGAGCAGTTCTTC
-	TRBV7-2	TRBJ2-3	-	CASSSPNTDTQYF	TGTGCCAGCAGCTCACCTAACACAGATACGCAGTATTTT
-	TRBV6-5	TRBJ2-2	-	CASSKEVGELFF	TGTGCCAGCAGTAAGGAGGTCGGGGAGCTGTTTTTT
once	TRBV7-9	TRBJ2-5	TRBD2	CASSSLAGTTVQETQYF	TGTGCCAGCAGCTCCTTAGCTGGGACTACAGTACAAGAGACCCAGTACTTC
-	TRBV6-6	TRBJ2-2	TRBD2	CASSFPTSGNTGELFF	TGTGCCAGCAGTTTCCCGACTAGCGGGAACACCGGGGAGCTGTTTTTT
-	TRBV20-1	TRBJ2-1	-	CSARENEQFF	TGCAGTGCTAGAGAGAATGAGCAGTTCTTC
-	TRBV19	TRBJ1-5	-	CATETAGNQPQHF	TGTGCCACAGAGACAGCTGGAAATCAGCCCCAGCATTTT
-	TRBV2	TRBJ1-1	-	CASSAIGWETEAFF	TGTGCCAGCAGTGCCATAGGGTGGGAGACTGAAGCTTTCTTT
-	TRBV6-5	TRBJ2-3	-	CASSPPQTDTQYF	TGTGCCAGCAGTCCCCCCCAGACAGATACGCAGTATTTT
-	TRBV6-5	TRBJ2-2	-	CASSSQPTGELFF	TGTGCCAGCAGTTCGCAACCGACCGGGGAGCTGTTTTTT
once	TRBV30	TRBJ1-3	TRBD1	CAWSQGGGNTIYF	TGTGCCTGGAGTCAGGGGGGTGGAAACACCATATATTTT
-	TRBV27	TRBJ2-2	-	CASKRLSSTGELFF	TGTGCCAGCAAAAGGCTCTCGTCCACCGGGGAGCTGTTTTTT
-	TRBV6-1	TRBJ1-2	TRBD1	CASSDGQGQANYGYTF	TGTGCCAGCAGTGACGGACAGGGACAAGCTAACTATGGCTACACCTTC
-	TRBV4-2	TRBJ2-5	-	CASSQGTVQETQYF	TGTGCCAGCAGCCAAGGGACAGTCCAAGAGACCCAGTACTTC
-	TRBV7-4	TRBJ2-7	-	CASLLYEQYF	TGTGCCAGCTTACTCTACGAGCAGTACTTC
-	TRBV7-2	TRBJ2-2	TRBD1	CASSDRGGGELFF	TGTGCCAGCAGTGACAGGGGCGGAGGGGAGCTGTTTTTT
-	TRBV7-8	TRBJ2-7	-	CASSLLGTAGSYEQYF	TGTGCCAGCAGTCTCCTGGGGACAGCGGGGAGCTACGAGCAGTACTTC
-	TRBV5-4	TRBJ2-5	-	CASSFSSRPTTQYF	TGTGCCAGCAGCTTTTCTTCCCGCCCAACGACCCAGTACTTC
-	TRBV7-9	TRBJ2-2	-	CASSSSARLSTGELFF	TGTGCCAGCAGCTCTTCAGCCCGATTGAGCACCGGGGAGCTGTTTTTT
-	TRBV5-6	TRBJ2-1	-	CASAPPGNPEQFF	TGTGCCAGCGCCCCTCCAGGGAATCCTGAGCAGTTCTTC
once	TRBV6-5	TRBJ2-5	TRBD2	CASRPAGGLETQYF	TGTGCCAGCAGGCCAGCGGGGGGGCTGGAGACCCAGTACTTC
-	TRBV7-2	TRBJ1-5	TRBD1	CASSYDRDQPQHF	TGTGCCAGCAGCTATGACAGGGATCAGCCCCAGCATTTT
-	TRBV29-1	TRBJ1-2	-	CSANYFGQSGYGYTF	TGCAGCGCAAATTACTTCGGACAGTCGGGCTATGGCTACACCTTC
-	TRBV19	TRBJ2-7	TRBD1	CASSDRGIYEQYF	TGTGCCAGTTCCGACAGGGGGATCTACGAGCAGTACTTC
-	TRBV5-5	TRBJ2-5	TRBD2	CASSLVLAGNQETQYF	TGTGCCAGCAGCTTGGTCCTAGCGGGGAATCAAGAGACCCAGTACTTC
few	TRBV7-2	TRBJ2-4	-	CASSVPQGNQYF	TGTGCCAGCAGCGTGCCGCAGGGGAATCAGTACTTC
once	TRBV7-2	TRBJ2-1	-	CASSPGGNEQFF	TGTGCCAGCAGCCCCGGCGGTAATGAGCAGTTCTTC
-	TRBV5-1	TRBJ2-3	-	CASSLGPSGTDTQYF	TGCGCCAGCAGCTTGGGCCCTAGCGGCACAGATACGCAGTATTTT
-	TRBV28	TRBJ2-3	TRBD2	CASSSGKTSGSADTQYF	TGTGCCAGCAGTTCAGGGAAGACTAGCGGGAGTGCAGATACGCAGTATTTT
-	TRBV6-5	TRBJ2-2	-	CASSSTGTGELFF	TGTGCCAGCAGTTCTACAGGCACCGGGGAGCTGTTTTTT
-	TRBV4-1	TRBJ2-3	-	CASSPRTKTSTDTQYF	TGCGCCAGCAGCCCCCGCACTAAGACTAGCACAGATACGCAGTATTTT
-	TRBV6-1	TRBJ2-5	-	CASSGLSSETQYF	TGTGCCAGCAGTGGACTGAGTTCAGAGACCCAGTACTTC
-	TRBV5-6	TRBJ2-7	-	CASSLPSSDKWVF	TGTGCCAGCAGCTTGCCTTCTAGCGATAAGTGGGTCTTC
once	TRBV5-5	TRBJ2-5	-	CASSSQVQETQYF	TGTGCCAGCAGCTCCCAAGTCCAAGAGACCCAGTACTTC
-	TRBV7-9	TRBJ1-3	-	CASSPRGQGTGNTIYF	TGTGCCAGCAGCCCACGGGGGCAGGGAACTGGAAACACCATATATTTT
-	TRBV10-3	TRBJ2-1	-	CAIADPISYNEQFF	TGTGCCATTGCAGACCCTATTTCCTACAATGAGCAGTTCTTC
once	TRBV7-9	TRBJ2-7	-	CASSHLGAPGYEQYF	TGTGCCAGCAGCCACCTAGGGGCGCCGGGATACGAGCAGTACTTC
once	TRBV4-2	TRBJ1-2	TRBD1	CASSQGTGNGYTF	TGTGCCAGCAGCCAAGGGACAGGGAATGGCTACACCTTC